Listed below are T cell receptor beta chains from one sample, sequenced in a study of blood T cell repertoires in COVID-19. Profiling relied on immunoSEQ multiplex PCR, and the TCRdb table lists in-frame clones only, not all of them. The table has about 220,000 clones, 80% to 85% seen once. The sequencing sample was made of peripheral blood. The receptors here all came from an older woman with COVID-19, enrolled during active disease. CDR3s include the opening cysteine and the closing phenylalanine or tryptophan. The D gene is left open where the match is weak. Expanded clones are given a class, and other clones once, few, many or no size at all.

CDR3 protein | CDR3 DNA | J gene | clone size | V gene | D gene
CASNGQGAGEKLFF | TGTGCCAGCAACGGACAGGGGGCAGGTGAAAAACTGTTTTTT | TRBJ1-4 | . | TRBV28 | TRBD1
CASSPSPGGRQPQHF | TGCGCCAGCAGCCCATCCCCCGGGGGTCGGCAGCCCCAGCATTTT | TRBJ1-5 | few | TRBV4-3 | .
CASSLGDIPRYTF | TGTGCCAGCAGTTTAGGGGACATCCCTCGCTACACCTTC | TRBJ1-2 | few | TRBV28 | .
CASSLDNQGNQPQHF | TGCGCCAGCAGCTTGGACAACCAGGGCAATCAGCCCCAGCATTTT | TRBJ1-5 | . | TRBV5-1 | .
CASSTYYEQYF | TGTGCCAGCAGTACTTACTACGAGCAGTACTTC | TRBJ2-7 | . | TRBV7-2 | .
CASSLGTRGSNQPQHF | TGTGCCAGCAGCTTAGGGACCAGGGGGAGCAATCAGCCCCAGCATTTT | TRBJ1-5 | once | TRBV11-2 | TRBD1
CASSFNRGNTEAFF | TGTGCCAGCAGTTTTAACAGGGGGAACACTGAAGCTTTCTTT | TRBJ1-1 | . | TRBV28 | TRBD1
CASNSGQGLGYTF | . | TRBJ1-2 | . | TRBV9 | .
CASSYFGREASYEQYF | TGTGCCAGCAGTTACTTTGGGCGGGAGGCCTCCTACGAGCAGTACTTC | TRBJ2-7 | . | TRBV6-6 | TRBD2
CASSLGPGTNSPLHF | TGCGCCAGCAGCTTGGGCCCGGGGACAAATTCACCCCTCCACTTT | TRBJ1-6 | . | TRBV5-1 | .
CASSYGTGILYTF | TGTGCCAGCAGTTACGGGACAGGGATCCTTTACACCTTC | TRBJ1-2 | . | TRBV12-3/TRBV12-4 | TRBD1
CASSSDRGNQPQHF | TGTGCCAGCAGTTCCGACAGGGGCAATCAGCCCCAGCATTTT | TRBJ1-5 | . | TRBV2 | TRBD1
CASRRGGLHTGELFF | TGTGCCAGCAGGCGGGGGGGCCTTCACACCGGGGAGCTGTTTTTT | TRBJ2-2 | . | TRBV28 | TRBD2
CASSLSGTGRGDTQYF | TGTGCCAGCAGCTTAAGCGGGACAGGCCGCGGAGATACGCAGTATTTT | TRBJ2-3 | . | TRBV11-2 | .
CASSLEGAHNSPLHF | TGTGCCAGCAGCTTAGAAGGGGCCCATAATTCACCCCTCCACTTT | TRBJ1-6 | few | TRBV7-2 | .
CASSVDDLADTDTQYF | TGTGCCAGCAGCGTAGATGATTTAGCGGACACAGATACGCAGTATTTT | TRBJ2-3 | . | TRBV9 | .
CASSSGLAGGVDEQFF | TGTGCCAGCAGTTCCGGACTAGCGGGAGGGGTGGATGAGCAGTTCTTC | TRBJ2-1 | . | TRBV7-9 | TRBD2
CASSLRSGNQPQHF | TGTGCCAGCAGCTTACGATCGGGCAATCAGCCCCAGCATTTT | TRBJ1-5 | . | TRBV5-8 | .
CASSNPGQGKAQYF | TGCGCCAGCAGCAATCCGGGACAGGGTAAGGCCCAGTACTTC | TRBJ2-5 | . | TRBV4-1 | TRBD1
CASSPSTGTDTQYF | TGCGCCAGCAGCCCTTCTACCGGCACAGATACGCAGTATTTT | TRBJ2-3 | . | TRBV5-1 | .
CASSLASPGNTIYF | TGTGCCAGCAGCTTGGCCAGTCCTGGAAACACCATATATTTT | TRBJ1-3 | . | TRBV5-8 | .
CASSKGPGQETDTQYF | TGTGCCAGCAGCAAGGGACCGGGACAGGAGACAGATACGCAGTATTTT | TRBJ2-3 | . | TRBV5-4 | TRBD1